Each of the 15 T cell receptor beta chains below was sequenced from the same sample in a study of T cell responses to AZD1222 COVID-19 vaccine. Assay used: immunoSEQ multiplex PCR; TCRdb lists only in-frame clones, some missing. The sample has about 66,000 clones; less than 90% are singletons. The sample consisted of peripheral blood, taken on day 0 of AZD1222 vaccination. These receptors were taken from an adult in good health.

This chain joins TRBV15 and TRBJ2-5; tentatively, D is TRBD1 or TRBD2 (5 bases each). This CDR3 spans 16 amino acids. Trimming left V 3 bases short and J 9 bases short, with 23 bases between. Germline CDR1 LNHNV, CDR2 YYDKDF (reference sequence). CDR3 sequence (DNA): TGTGCCACCAGCAGCAGAGGATCAGGGTCTCGAGGGGCCCAGTACTTC. Protein product: CATSSRGSGSRGAQYF.

The V and J genes are TRBV9 and TRBJ2-3; D remains ambiguous. CDR1 and CDR2 from the germline V gene are SGDLS and YYNGEE. V gave up 0 bases and J gave up 2 bases, with 4 bases separating them. The CDR3 is 13 residues long. The CDR3 coding sequence is TGTGCCAGCAGCGTAGATATCACAGATACGCAGTATTTT. Its translation is CASSVDITDTQYF.

This clone came up once. The chain uses TRBV5-1 and TRBJ2-5; TRBD1 or TRBD2 may be the D gene (5 bases each). The CDR3 is 12 amino acids. The V gene lost 3 bases and the J gene lost 4 bases, with 7 bases spanning the gap. Germline CDR1 is SGHRS and CDR2 is YFSETQ. In nucleotides, the CDR3 is TGCGCCAGCAGCTGGGGGAGAGAGACCCAGTACTTC. Its translation is CASSWGRETQYF.

The rearrangement joins TRBV18 to TRBJ1-6; D call uncertain. Deletions cut 0 bases from V and 7 bases from J, with 1 base between. Germline V gene lookup returns CDR1 KGHSH and CDR2 LQKENI. The CDR3 has 12 amino acids. The CDR3 loop is CASSPPNSPLHF. In DNA, the CDR3 is TGTGCCAGCTCACCACCGAATTCACCCCTCCACTTT.

The chain recombines TRBV9 with TRBJ2-1; D is uncertain. The CDR3 is 15 amino acids. Deletions cut 0 bases from V and 5 bases from J, with 12 bases between. The germline V gene has CDR1 SGDLS and CDR2 YYNGEE. The CDR3 DNA reads TGTGCCAGCAGCGTAGCTGTTGGGATAGACAATGAGCAGTTCTTC. Protein sequence: CASSVAVGIDNEQFF.

As concerns this clone: The sample contains more than one DNA sequence encoding this CDR3. This chain joins TRBV30 and TRBJ1-5; D call uncertain. V was clipped by 3 bases and J by 0 bases, with 9 bases between them. CDR1 and CDR2 (germline): GTSNPN, SVGIG (reference sequence). This CDR3 spans 14 amino acids. The CDR3: CAWSPGYSNQPQHF. CDR3 sequence (DNA): TGTGCCTGGAGCCCAGGATATAGCAATCAGCCCCAGCATTTT.

The chain joins TRBV5-1 to TRBJ2-2, with D perhaps matching TRBD1 (6 bases). Germline V gives CDR1 SGHRS, CDR2 YFSETQ. The CDR3 consists of 16 residues. Trimming took 1 base from V and 1 from J, leaving 11 bases between them. DNA for the CDR3: TGCGCCAGCAGCTTGCAGACGGGACAGAACACCGGGGAGCTGTTTTTT. As protein: CASSLQTGQNTGELFF.

The rearrangement uses TRBV5-1 and TRBJ1-3; tentatively, D is TRBD1 (6 bases). CDR1 is SGHRS and CDR2 is YFSETQ in the germline V gene. Deletions cut 3 bases from V and 0 bases from J, with 13 bases between. The CDR3 sequence is 16 residues long. The DNA for the CDR3 is TGCGCCAGCAGCTCCCAGGGGTCTACCTCTGGAAACACCATATATTTT. This gives the protein CASSSQGSTSGNTIYF.

The chain has TRBV6-1 and TRBJ2-1; D gene ambiguous. Germline lookup yields CDR1 MNHNS and CDR2 SASEGT. Trimming shortened V by 1 base and J by 5 bases, and 15 bases separated the two germline ends. The CDR3 spans 16 residues. The chain's CDR3 is CASSEGEAGYNNEQFF. The CDR3 region has the DNA TGTGCCAGCAGTGAAGGAGAGGCAGGTTACAACAATGAGCAGTTCTTC.

The V and J genes are TRBV9 and TRBJ2-3, with D maybe TRBD2 (7 bases). CDR3 length: 16 residues. The V gene's germline CDR1 is SGDLS and CDR2 YYNGEE. V was pared by 5 bases and J by 0 bases, with 16 bases between. The CDR3 loop is CASSFRGGASTDTQYF. The CDR3 DNA follows: TGTGCCAGCAGTTTTAGAGGGGGGGCGAGCACAGATACGCAGTATTTT.

This chain joins TRBV12-3 or TRBV12-4 and TRBJ1-1; D is undetermined. V was shortened by 0 bases and J by 8 bases, with 10 bases between the two germline ends. The CDR3 sequence is 13 residues long. CDR3 sequence (DNA): TGTGCCAGCAGTTTAGCGCCCACCCTGGAAGCTTTCTTT. It specifies CASSLAPTLEAFF.

The chain employs TRBV5-1 and TRBJ2-2, with D tentatively TRBD1 (6 bases). The CDR3 runs 15 residues. Looked up from germline, CDR1 is SGHRS and CDR2 is YFSETQ. Deletions cut 4 bases from V and 2 bases from J, with 12 bases between. CDR3 amino acids: CASSARDTNTGELFF. The CDR3, as DNA: TGCGCCAGCAGCGCCCGGGACACTAACACCGGGGAGCTGTTTTTT.

As DNA, the CDR3 is TGTGCCAGTAGTTTCCCTACGGGACAGGGGACGGAAAAACTGTTTTTT. It encodes CASSFPTGQGTEKLFF. The genes are TRBV19 and TRBJ1-4; TRBD1 matches 10 bases. Germline values: CDR1 LNHDA, CDR2 SQIVND (reference sequence). This CDR3 has 16 residues. The ends lost 5 bases at V and 8 bases at J; junction bases unmatched: 11.

The CDR3: CASGPPENTEAFF. The CDR3 nucleotides read TGTGCCAGTGGACCCCCGGAGAACACTGAAGCTTTCTTT. The rearrangement links TRBV28 to TRBJ1-1; D not certain. The CDR3 extends over 13 amino acids. The V end lost 9 bases, the J end lost 1 base, and 12 bases lay between the germline ends. The V gene's germline CDR1 is MDHEN and CDR2 SYDVKM.

This clone was counted a single time. The chain is built from TRBV5-1 and TRBJ2-1; D might be TRBD1 (5 bases). This CDR3 comprises 16 residues. Trimming cost V 0 bases and J 4 bases, with 14 bases left between them. In germline, CDR1 is SGHRS, CDR2 YFSETQ. CDR3 amino acids: CASSLVGRVLYNEQFF. In nucleotides, the CDR3 is TGCGCCAGCAGCTTGGTGGGCAGGGTGCTATACAATGAGCAGTTCTTC.